This T cell receptor (beta chain) was captured in a study of T-cell reconstitution after alpha-beta-depleted transplantation in children. Study-wide results and limits: Among T cells one year after transplant, newly produced cells accounted for most counts and diversity. The high TCRbeta diversity at day 60 in some patients came from surviving recipient T cells and thymic progenitors. As was reported, about two months after transplant, alpha-beta T cells came from several hundred expanded graft clones.

Preparation of the TCRbeta library used unique molecular identifiers. Via MiXCR, TCRdb re-called the PCR reads, giving one row per CDR3 protein. The sample has over 400,000 distinct CDR3 sequences; 43% are singletons. This clonotype has just a few counts. The antigen is not known. V dropped 3 bases and J dropped 0 bases, with 11 bases sitting between them. The CDR3 consists of 15 residues. The germline CDR1 and CDR2 sequences are KGHSH and LQKENI. This receptor was identified in a girl aged 2-10 years with aplastic anemia, due to receive a stem cell transplant. The chain has TRBV18 and TRBJ1-1, with D perhaps matching TRBD1 (6 bases). The starting material was PBMCs, obtained before TCRalphabeta/CD19-depleted stem cell transplant. In DNA form, the CDR3 reads TGTGCCAGCTCACCTCGGACAGCAATGAACACTGAAGCTTTCTTT. Its translation: CASSPRTAMNTEAFF.